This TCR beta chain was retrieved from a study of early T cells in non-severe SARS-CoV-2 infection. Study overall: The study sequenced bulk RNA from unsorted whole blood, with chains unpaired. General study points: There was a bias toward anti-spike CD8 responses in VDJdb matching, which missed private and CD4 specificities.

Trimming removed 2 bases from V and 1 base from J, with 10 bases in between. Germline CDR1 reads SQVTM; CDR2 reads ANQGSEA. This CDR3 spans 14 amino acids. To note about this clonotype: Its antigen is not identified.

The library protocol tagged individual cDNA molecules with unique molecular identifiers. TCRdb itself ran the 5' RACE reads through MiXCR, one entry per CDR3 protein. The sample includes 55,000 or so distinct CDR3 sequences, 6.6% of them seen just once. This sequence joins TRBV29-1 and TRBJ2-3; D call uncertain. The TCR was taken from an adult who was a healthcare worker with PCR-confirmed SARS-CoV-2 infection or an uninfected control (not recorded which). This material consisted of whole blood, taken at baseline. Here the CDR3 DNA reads TGCAGCGTTGAAATCAGGCCAGGCACAGATACGCAGTATTTT. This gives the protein CSVEIRPGTDTQYF.